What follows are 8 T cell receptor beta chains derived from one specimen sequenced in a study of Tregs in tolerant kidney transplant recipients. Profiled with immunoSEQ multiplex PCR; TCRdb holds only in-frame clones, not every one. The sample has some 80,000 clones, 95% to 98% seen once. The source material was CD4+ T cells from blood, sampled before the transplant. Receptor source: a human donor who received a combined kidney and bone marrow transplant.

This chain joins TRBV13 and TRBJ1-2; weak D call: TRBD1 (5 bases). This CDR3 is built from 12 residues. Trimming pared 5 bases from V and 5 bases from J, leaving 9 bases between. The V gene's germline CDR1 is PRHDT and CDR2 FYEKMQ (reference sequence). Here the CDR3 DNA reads TGTGCCAGCAGCGGCAGGGATTATGGCTACACCTTC. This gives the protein CASSGRDYGYTF.

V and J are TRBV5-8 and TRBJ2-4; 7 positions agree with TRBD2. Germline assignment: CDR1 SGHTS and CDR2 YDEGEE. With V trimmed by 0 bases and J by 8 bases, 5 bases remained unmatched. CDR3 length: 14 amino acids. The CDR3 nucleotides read TGTGCCAGCAGCTTGGGAGGGAGGGTAGACATTCAGTACTTC. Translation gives CASSLGGRVDIQYF.

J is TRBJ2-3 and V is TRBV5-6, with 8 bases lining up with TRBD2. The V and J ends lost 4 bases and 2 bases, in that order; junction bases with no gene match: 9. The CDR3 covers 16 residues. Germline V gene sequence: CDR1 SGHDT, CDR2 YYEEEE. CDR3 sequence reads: CASSAYGGRLTDTQYF. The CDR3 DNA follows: TGTGCCAGCAGCGCTTATGGCGGGAGGCTCACAGATACGCAGTATTTT. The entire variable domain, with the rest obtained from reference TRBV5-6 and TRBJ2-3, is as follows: DAGVTQSPTHLIKTRGQQVTLRCSPKSGHDTVSWYQQALGQGPQFIFQYYEEEERQRGNFPDRFSGHQFPNYSSELNVNALLLGDSALYLCASSAYGGRLTDTQYFGPGTRLTVL.

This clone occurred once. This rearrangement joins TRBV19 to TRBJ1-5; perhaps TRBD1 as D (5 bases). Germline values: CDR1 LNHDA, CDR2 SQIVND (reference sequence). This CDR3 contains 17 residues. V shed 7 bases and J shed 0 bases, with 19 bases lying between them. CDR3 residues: CASIRYAGQYSNQPQHF. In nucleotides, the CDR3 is TGTGCCAGTATACGCTATGCAGGGCAATATAGCAATCAGCCCCAGCATTTT.

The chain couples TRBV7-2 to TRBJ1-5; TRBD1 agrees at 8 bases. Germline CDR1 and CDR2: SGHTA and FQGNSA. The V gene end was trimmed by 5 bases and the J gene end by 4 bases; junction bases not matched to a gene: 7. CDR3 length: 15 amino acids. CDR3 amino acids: CASSVRQGRNQPQHF. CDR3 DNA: TGTGCCAGCAGCGTCAGACAGGGGCGTAATCAGCCCCAGCATTTT.

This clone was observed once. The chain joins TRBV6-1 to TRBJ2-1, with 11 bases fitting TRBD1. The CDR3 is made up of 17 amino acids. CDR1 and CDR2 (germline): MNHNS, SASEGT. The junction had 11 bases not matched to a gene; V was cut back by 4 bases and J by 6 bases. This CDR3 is CASSAPGTGGLGNEQFF. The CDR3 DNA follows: TGTGCCAGCAGTGCCCCGGGGACAGGGGGGTTGGGCAATGAGCAGTTCTTC.

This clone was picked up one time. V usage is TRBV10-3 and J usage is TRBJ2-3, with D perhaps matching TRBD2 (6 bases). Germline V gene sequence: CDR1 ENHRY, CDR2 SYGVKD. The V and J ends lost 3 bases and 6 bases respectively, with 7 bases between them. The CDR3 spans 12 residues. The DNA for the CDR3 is TGTGCCATCAGTGATGGGGGGGATACGCAGTATTTT. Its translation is CAISDGGDTQYF.

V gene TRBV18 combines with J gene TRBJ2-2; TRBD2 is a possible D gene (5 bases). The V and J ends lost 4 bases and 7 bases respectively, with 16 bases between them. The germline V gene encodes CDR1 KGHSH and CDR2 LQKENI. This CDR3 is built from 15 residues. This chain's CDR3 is CASSLARGSFGELFF. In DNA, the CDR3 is TGTGCCAGCTCACTCGCCCGTGGGAGCTTCGGGGAGCTGTTTTTT.